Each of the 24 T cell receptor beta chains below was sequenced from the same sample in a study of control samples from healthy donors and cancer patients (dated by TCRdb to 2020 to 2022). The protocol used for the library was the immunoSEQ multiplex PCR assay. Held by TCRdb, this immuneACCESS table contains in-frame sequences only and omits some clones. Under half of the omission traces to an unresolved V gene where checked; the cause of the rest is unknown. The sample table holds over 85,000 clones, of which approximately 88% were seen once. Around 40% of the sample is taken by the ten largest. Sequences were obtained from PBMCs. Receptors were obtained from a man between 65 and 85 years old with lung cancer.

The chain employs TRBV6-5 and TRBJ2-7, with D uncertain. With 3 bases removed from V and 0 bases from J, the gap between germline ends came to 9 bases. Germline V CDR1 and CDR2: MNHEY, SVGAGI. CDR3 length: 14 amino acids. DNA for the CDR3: TGTGCCAGCAGTTATGGTAGTGTCTCCTACGAGCAGTACTTC. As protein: CASSYGSVSYEQYF.

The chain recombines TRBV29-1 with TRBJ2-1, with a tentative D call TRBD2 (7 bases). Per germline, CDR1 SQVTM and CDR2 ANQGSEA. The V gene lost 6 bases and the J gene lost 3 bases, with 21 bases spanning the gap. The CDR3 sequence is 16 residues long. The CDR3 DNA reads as TGCAGCGTCCCCGGTAGGGCGGGGGCCCTCTACAATGAGCAGTTCTTC. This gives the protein CSVPGRAGALYNEQFF.

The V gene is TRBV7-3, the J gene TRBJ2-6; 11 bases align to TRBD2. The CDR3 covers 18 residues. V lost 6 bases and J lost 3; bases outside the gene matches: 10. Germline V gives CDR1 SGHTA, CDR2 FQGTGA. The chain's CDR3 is CASSKLAGASDGANVLTF. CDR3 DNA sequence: TGTGCCAGCAGTAAACTAGCGGGGGCATCCGATGGGGCCAACGTCCTGACTTTC.

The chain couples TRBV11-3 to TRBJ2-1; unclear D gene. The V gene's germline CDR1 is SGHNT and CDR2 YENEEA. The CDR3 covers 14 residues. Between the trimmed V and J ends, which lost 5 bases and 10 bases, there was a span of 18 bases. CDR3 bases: TGTGCCAGCAGCCTCCGTGCACTCCCCGCGGAGCAGTTCTTC. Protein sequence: CASSLRALPAEQFF.

The CDR3 is CASSKTTVYEQYF. CDR3 bases: TGTGCCAGTAGTAAAACGACAGTTTACGAGCAGTACTTC. The chain carries TRBV19 and TRBJ2-7; D may be TRBD1 (5 bases). Germline CDR1 is LNHDA and CDR2 is SQIVND (reference sequence). The CDR3 covers 13 residues. The V gene lost 4 bases and the J gene lost 4 bases, with 11 bases spanning the gap.

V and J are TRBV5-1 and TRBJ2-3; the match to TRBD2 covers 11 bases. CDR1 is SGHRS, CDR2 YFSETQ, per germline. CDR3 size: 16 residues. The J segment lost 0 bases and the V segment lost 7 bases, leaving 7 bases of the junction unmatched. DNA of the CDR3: TGCGCCAGCGATACGCTAGCGGGGGGAAGCACAGATACGCAGTATTTT. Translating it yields CASDTLAGGSTDTQYF.

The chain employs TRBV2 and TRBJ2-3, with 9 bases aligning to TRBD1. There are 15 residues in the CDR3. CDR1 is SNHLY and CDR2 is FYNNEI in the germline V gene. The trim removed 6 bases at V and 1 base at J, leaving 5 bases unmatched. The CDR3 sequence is CASSARDRGTDTQYF. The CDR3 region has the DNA TGTGCCAGCAGCGCTCGGGACAGGGGCACAGATACGCAGTATTTT.

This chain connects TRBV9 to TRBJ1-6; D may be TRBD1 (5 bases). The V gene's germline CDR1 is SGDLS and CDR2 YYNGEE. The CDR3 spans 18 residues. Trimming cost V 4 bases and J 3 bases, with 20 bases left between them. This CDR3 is CASSLTRDGSFYNSPLHF. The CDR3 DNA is TGTGCCAGCAGCCTAACAAGGGACGGTTCATTCTATAATTCACCCCTCCACTTT.

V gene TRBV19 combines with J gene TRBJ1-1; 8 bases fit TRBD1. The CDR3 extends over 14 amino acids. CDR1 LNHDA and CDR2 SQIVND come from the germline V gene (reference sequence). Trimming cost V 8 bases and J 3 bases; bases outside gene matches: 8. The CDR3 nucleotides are TGTGCCAGTCTGAACAGGGGGGGATACACTGAAGCTTTCTTT. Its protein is CASLNRGGYTEAFF.

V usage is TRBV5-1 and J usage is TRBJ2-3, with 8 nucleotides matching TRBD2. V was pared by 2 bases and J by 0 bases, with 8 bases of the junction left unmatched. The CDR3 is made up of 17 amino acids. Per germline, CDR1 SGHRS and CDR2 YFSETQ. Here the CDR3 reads CASSFGGGPTSTDTQYF. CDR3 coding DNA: TGCGCCAGCAGCTTTGGCGGGGGGCCAACTAGCACAGATACGCAGTATTTT.

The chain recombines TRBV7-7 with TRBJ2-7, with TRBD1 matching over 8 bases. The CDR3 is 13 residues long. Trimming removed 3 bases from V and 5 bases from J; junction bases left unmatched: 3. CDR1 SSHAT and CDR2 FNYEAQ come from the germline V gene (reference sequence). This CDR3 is CASSFGQGDEQYF. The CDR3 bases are TGTGCCAGCAGCTTCGGACAGGGCGACGAGCAGTACTTC.

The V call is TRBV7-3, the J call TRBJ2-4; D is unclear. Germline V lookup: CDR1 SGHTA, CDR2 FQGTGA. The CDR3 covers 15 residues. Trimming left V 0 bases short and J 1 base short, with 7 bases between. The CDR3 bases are TGTGCCAGCAGCTTAACTGGTGGTGCCAAAAACATTCAGTACTTC. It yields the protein CASSLTGGAKNIQYF.

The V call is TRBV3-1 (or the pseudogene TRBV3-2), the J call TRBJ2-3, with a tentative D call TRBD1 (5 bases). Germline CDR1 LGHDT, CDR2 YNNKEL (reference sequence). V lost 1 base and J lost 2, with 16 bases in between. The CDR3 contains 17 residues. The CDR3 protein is CASSQVWRQSLTDTQYF. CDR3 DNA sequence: TGTGCCAGCAGCCAAGTTTGGCGACAGTCCCTCACAGATACGCAGTATTTT.

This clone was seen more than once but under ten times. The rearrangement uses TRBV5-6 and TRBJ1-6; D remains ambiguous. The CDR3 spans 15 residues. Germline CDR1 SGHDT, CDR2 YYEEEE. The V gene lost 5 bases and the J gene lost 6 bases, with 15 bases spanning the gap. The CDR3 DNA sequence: TGTGCCAGCAGAAGGGATCAAGGTTTTAATTCACCCCTCCACTTT. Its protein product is CASRRDQGFNSPLHF. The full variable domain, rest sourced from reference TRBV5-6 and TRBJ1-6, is DAGVTQSPTHLIKTRGQQVTLRCSPKSGHDTVSWYQQALGQGPQFIFQYYEEEERQRGNFPDRFSGHQFPNYSSELNVNALLLGDSALYLCASRRDQGFNSPLHFGNGTRLTVT.

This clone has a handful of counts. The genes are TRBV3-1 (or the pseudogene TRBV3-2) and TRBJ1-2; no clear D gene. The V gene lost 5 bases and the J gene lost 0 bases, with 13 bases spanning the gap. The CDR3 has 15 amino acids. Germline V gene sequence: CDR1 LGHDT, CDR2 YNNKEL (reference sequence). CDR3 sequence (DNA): TGTGCCAGCAGCACCCTTGGGATTACTAACTATGGCTACACCTTC. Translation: CASSTLGITNYGYTF.

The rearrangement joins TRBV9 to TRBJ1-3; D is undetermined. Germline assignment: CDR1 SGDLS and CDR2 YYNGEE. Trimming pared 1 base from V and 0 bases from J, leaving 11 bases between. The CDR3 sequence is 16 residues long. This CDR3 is CASSVLGTDSGNTIYF. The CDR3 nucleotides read TGTGCCAGCAGCGTATTGGGAACAGACTCTGGAAACACCATATATTTT.

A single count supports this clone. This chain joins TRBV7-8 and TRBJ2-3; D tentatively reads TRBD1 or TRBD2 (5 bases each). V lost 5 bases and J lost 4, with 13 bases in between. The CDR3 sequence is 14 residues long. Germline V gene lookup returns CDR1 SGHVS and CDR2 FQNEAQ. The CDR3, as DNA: TGTGCCAGCAGCCCCTTGGTGGGGGCAGATACGCAGTATTTT. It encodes CASSPLVGADTQYF.

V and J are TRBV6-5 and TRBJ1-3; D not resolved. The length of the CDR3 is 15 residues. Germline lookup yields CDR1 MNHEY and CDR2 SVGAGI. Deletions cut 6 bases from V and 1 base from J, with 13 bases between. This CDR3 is CASSRTPLSGNTIYF. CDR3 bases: TGTGCCAGCAGCAGGACGCCTTTATCTGGAAACACCATATATTTT.

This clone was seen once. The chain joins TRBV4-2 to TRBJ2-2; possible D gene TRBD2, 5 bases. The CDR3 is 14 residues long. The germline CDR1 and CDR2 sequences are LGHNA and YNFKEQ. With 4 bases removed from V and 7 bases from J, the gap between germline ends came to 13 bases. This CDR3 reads CASSPLGVSGELFF. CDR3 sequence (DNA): TGTGCCAGCAGCCCCCTGGGAGTTAGCGGGGAGCTGTTTTTT.

CDR3 amino acids: CASSPATRGLSDTQYF. The CDR3 nucleotides are TGTGCCAGCAGCCCCGCGACGAGGGGCTTGTCAGATACGCAGTATTTT. The chain recombines TRBV11-1 with TRBJ2-3; TRBD1 or TRBD2 may be the D gene (5 bases each). The V gene lost 5 bases and the J gene lost 4 bases, with 19 bases spanning the gap. The CDR3 has 16 residues. Germline V CDR1 and CDR2: SGHAT, FQDESV (reference sequence).

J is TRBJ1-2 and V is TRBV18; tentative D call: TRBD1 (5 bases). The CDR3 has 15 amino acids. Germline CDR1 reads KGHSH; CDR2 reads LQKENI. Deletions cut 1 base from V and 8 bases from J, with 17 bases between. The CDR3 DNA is TGTGCCAGCTCACCACAGAAGGGCAGGGAGTACGGCTACACCTTC. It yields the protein CASSPQKGREYGYTF.

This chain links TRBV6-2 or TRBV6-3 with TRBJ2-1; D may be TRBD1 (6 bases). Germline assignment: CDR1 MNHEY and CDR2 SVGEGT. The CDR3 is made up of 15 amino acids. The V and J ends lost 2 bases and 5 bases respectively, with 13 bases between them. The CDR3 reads CASSYLRDNHNEQFF. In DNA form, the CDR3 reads TGTGCCAGCAGTTACCTCCGGGACAACCACAATGAGCAGTTCTTC.

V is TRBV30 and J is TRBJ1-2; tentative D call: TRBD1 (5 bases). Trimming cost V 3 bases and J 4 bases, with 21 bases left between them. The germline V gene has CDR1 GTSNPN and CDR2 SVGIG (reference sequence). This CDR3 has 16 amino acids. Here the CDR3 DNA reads TGTGCCTGGAGCGTAAGCCGGGACCGTCCTCTCTATGGCTACACCTTC. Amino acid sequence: CAWSVSRDRPLYGYTF.

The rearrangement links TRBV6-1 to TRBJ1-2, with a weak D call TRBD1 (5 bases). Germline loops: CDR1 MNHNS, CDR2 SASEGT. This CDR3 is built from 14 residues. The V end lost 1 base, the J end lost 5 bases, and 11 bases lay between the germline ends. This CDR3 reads CASSEDGGLYGYTF. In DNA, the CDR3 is TGTGCCAGCAGTGAAGATGGGGGTTTGTATGGCTACACCTTC.